These T cell receptor beta chains were read from a single sample in a study of shared clonotypes between healthy human individuals. Produced via immunoSEQ multiplex PCR; TCRdb's table is partial and in-frame only. Here the sample spans about 700,000 clones, around 90% being singletons. Specimen: naive CD8+ T cells sorted from blood. The source is a man aged 25 to 45 in good health. The CDR3 runs from the conserved cysteine through the conserved F or W. The order of the fields is V gene, CDR3 protein.

>TRBV7-8
CASSPPGGNEKLFF
>TRBV7-6
CASSLGGLAGYNEQFF
>TRBV28
CASSLLPSGSYEQYF
>TRBV6-5
CASSYQDTGELFF
>TRBV19
CASSTGRNTEAFF
>TRBV7-9
CASSFPGGRYEQFF
>TRBV29-1
CSVEISGSNNEQFF
>TRBV7-6
CASSPMGGPGDEQFF
>TRBV27
CASSLSWRQNYEQYF
>TRBV19
CASSTGGLTDLFF
>TRBV29-1
CSVELWGQASSYEQYF
>TRBV19
CASSIGLAETQYF
>TRBV7-2
CASSLTGLAGSYEQYF
>TRBV27
CASGHPNTEAFF
>TRBV29-1
CSGLPTGFFTEAFF
>TRBV10-3
CAISSQESNQPQHF
>TRBV5-3
CARSALGEQFF
>TRBV5-6
CASSQGLADDEQYF
>TRBV29-1
CSVEVQEGYEQYF
>TRBV7-2
CASSPTGQEGNQPQHF
>TRBV27
CASSQSGTGSYEQYF
>TRBV10-2
CASTVFGGRDSYEQYF
>TRBV10-2
CASSDRQASLSYEQYF
>TRBV7-6
CASSWQGGEQYF
>TRBV4-3
CASSQGPQGSSMSYEQYF
>TRBV7-6
CASSLSEANYGYTF
>TRBV7-9
CASSLAEGINNEQFF
>TRBV4-3
CASSPRSTGVTETQYF
>TRBV21-1
CASSPRTSGSTDTQYF
>TRBV10-2
CATPPSGRSLSYEQYF
>TRBV28
CASRRTEADQPQHF
>TRBV27
CASSLADRWETQYF
>TRBV27
CASSAGGGELFF
>TRBV18
CASSRGTDYGYTF
>TRBV4-1
CASSQGTSPIEQFF
>TRBV10-2
CASSEYGSVYEQYF
>TRBV4-2
CASSQGRGNTDTQYF
>TRBV5-5
CASSLGQGPLNEQFF
>TRBV5-4
CASSWGTSLNEQFF
>TRBV7-9
CASSLDNLAGLTDTQYF
>TRBV28
CASSLEVAGELYNEQFF